This T cell receptor beta chain was identified in a study of cytomegalovirus exposure and HLA in healthy donors (dated by TCRdb to about 2017). General notes on the study: An earlier analysis of about 530 of the donors reported about 300 Gb of sequence data and about 120 million unique TCR beta sequences obtained from about 170 million T cells. Rather than drawing on any new phenotypic data, the later analysis identified candidate immune exposures from TCR beta sequences and the way those sequences occurred across donors. Alongside the repertoire data, information on donor age, sex, ethnicity and CMV serostatus was compiled. All discovery cohort repertoires had been generated on a single sequencing platform. The study aimed to test whether cataloging public T cell receptors could reveal signatures of past pathogen exposure. Besides the first cohort of roughly 660 subjects, a separate validation cohort made up of 120 different subjects was used. In an earlier analysis of about 590 of the donors, high-throughput TCR beta sequencing was used to judge whether each TCR beta V gene segment behaved as functional or pseudogenic. The study combined high-throughput TCR immunosequencing, statistical association of individual TCRs with disease status, and machine learning to predict cytomegalovirus infection status. A later genetic analysis used genome-wide SNP genotypes for 398 of the 666 donors, treating that subset as a discovery cohort. Class I and class II HLA loci were covered by the typing at four-digit resolution. Because of strong linkage in the cohort, five DR-DQ haplotypes were treated as single units for association and clustering. To study patterns of TCR occurrence, a later analysis re-analyzed previously published TCR beta repertoires from 666 donors and added high-resolution HLA genotyping. Roughly 300 gigabases of sequencing data and 70 million to 85 million unique TCR sequences were included in an early release covering about 620 HLA-typed donors. Typing coverage differed by locus: A, B, C, DRB1 and DQB1 were typed in about 629-640 donors, DQA1 in 500 to 550, DPA1 in roughly 590, and DPB1 in roughly 450. The genetic ancestry cluster associated with self-reported Caucasian donors included roughly 84% of the approximately 410 genotyped donors. On average, roughly 250,000 unique TCR beta nucleotide sequences were sequenced per donor among 398 genotyped donors of the cohort, with around 19% of those sequences being non-productive. The study used immunosequencing to profile the T cell repertoires of 600 to 850 subjects and linked those repertoires to cytomegalovirus serostatus.

The cohort was made up of 666 healthy bone marrow donors. All cohort members were sampled while nominally healthy, although unrecorded immune exposures were likely present. The donor was CMV seropositive and belonged to the group of 250 to 350 seropositive cohort members. Each donor provided a peripheral blood sample, and peripheral blood mononuclear cells were used for TCR beta sequencing. The Qiagen DNeasy Blood Extraction Kit was used to extract genomic DNA from the blood cell samples. About this clone itself: The specificity of this receptor is unknown. Base qualities are not recorded, but no much larger clone differs from it by a single base.

To prepare the library, the immunoSEQ multiplex PCR assay was applied. A mixture of 60 forward primers for TCR Vbeta segments and 13 reverse primers for TCR Jbeta segments was used in the multiplex PCR. The CDR3 region of rearranged TCR beta genes was amplified from genomic DNA with a multiplex PCR assay. The Illumina HiSeq System was used to sequence the amplified TCR beta libraries as 87-base-pair reads. Turning to the authors' computational methods: A later analysis counted tens of millions of unique TCR beta chains across the 500 to 850 repertoires, and 9.5 million to 11 million of these chains were shared by at least two donors. Raw reads were error-corrected and collapsed into unique sequences by a nearest-neighbor algorithm in which closely related sequences were merged to remove PCR and sequencing errors. V, D and J gene segments were assigned by aligning CDR3 sequences to IMGT reference sequences. For a sequence to be retained, a match of at least six nucleotides to both a V gene segment and a J gene segment was required. Rearrangements were classified as productive when the CDR3 lacked stop codons and remained in frame with V and J, and all other rearrangements were classified as non-productive. Following IMGT convention, CDR3 was defined as the stretch from the second conserved V-encoded cysteine to the conserved J-encoded phenylalanine. The earlier analysis of 500 to 650 of the donors excluded any sequence lacking an unambiguous match to a single V gene segment. An earlier analysis of several hundred of the donors called V segments functional above 56.7% productive rearrangements and segregating when the between-donor standard deviation exceeded 5%. A statistical classification framework was developed to diagnose cytomegalovirus status using the catalog of TCR beta chain sequences. In a later analysis, V and J genes were assigned by comparing TCR nucleotide sequences against IMGT/GENE-DB human TR gene sequences. In a later analysis, CDR3 sequences and most-parsimonious VDJ recombination scenarios were assigned using the TCRdist pipeline. In a later analysis, each TCR beta chain was defined by its CDR3 amino acid sequence together with its V-gene family, and reads without a unique V-gene family were excluded. A later analysis removed roughly 590 highly shared, low-generation-probability nucleotide sequences to deal with suspected cross-contamination and a sequencing artifact. A later analysis calculated a clonal expansion index for each public chain from normalized within-repertoire ranks of inferred template counts. In a later analysis, generation probabilities were computed using a VDJ recombination model fitted to out-of-frame rearrangements, and the results were checked against IGoR. In a later analysis, hypergeometric tests were used to score TCR-TCR, TCR-HLA and TCR-CMV co-occurrence, with a repertoire-size bias correction applied to TCR pairs. False discovery rates were estimated in a later analysis by permuting HLA or CMV assignments 20 times. In a later analysis, co-occurring TCRs were grouped using DBSCAN, with TCRdist sequence similarity added in when clustering inside HLA-allele-positive subsets. Co-occurrence clustering excluded repertoires with fewer than 30,000 or more than 120,000 public chains, plus five with anomalous nucleotide sharing. What TCRdb holds here is the immuneACCESS table cut down to in-frame rearrangements. Part of the clones is not present; checked against another copy, under half of the missing clones reflect an unresolved V gene, and the others are unexplained. The V and J calls and clone size come from that table; D and trimming were worked out from the DNA. For this sample there are about 190,000 clones; over 70% appear just once. The biggest ten clones account for approximately 2.8% of the sample.

Relative to germline, V is missing 2 bases and J is missing 7 bases, with 4 bases of the junction outside any gene match. CDR1 and CDR2 were assigned from the germline V gene (reference sequence) as MNHEY and SMNVEV. The CDR3 runs 14 residues from the cysteine to the phenylalanine. This entry keeps only the CDR3 DNA: 42 bases, framed from base 1. Paper-wide results and their limitations: Only TCR beta chains were sequenced in this cohort, and the absence of alpha or paired-chain data limited detectable features. Because some donors lacked HLA typing at each locus, the association tests relied only on the typed subset. The classifier was reported to diagnose cytomegalovirus status with high specificity and sensitivity in both the original cohort and the validation cohort. Compared with equally common non-associated chains, HLA-associated TCR beta chains in a later analysis were more clonally expanded and had lower generation probabilities. A further reported finding was that TCR beta sequences accurately predicted the HLA-A and HLA-B alleles for most subjects in the first cohort. Most TCR sequences were seen in very few donors, while some public TCRs were found in many individuals. Most CMV-associated TCR beta chains appeared to be HLA-restricted in a later analysis, and the HLA associations seemed to be driven largely by CMV exposure. Correlated functional status among segregating V segments might reflect linkage disequilibrium, but an unknown experimental factor could not be ruled out. The authors suggested that the approach could potentially be generalized to other disease states and immunological phenotypes. Some IMGT-functional V segments, including TRBV6-2 and TRBV6-3, could not be distinguished by the 87-base-pair reads and were therefore excluded. In a later analysis, TCR association rates were found to vary across HLA loci, with the most associated TCRs seen for DRB1 alleles and the fewest for HLA-C alleles. Approximately 18 rarely observed V segments, including chromosome 9 orphons, were excluded from the earlier analysis of several hundred of the donors because counts were too low. A cluster of highly shared sequence variants was judged likely to be a technical artifact of the sequencing pipeline. In the study, roughly 160 TCR beta chains were listed as associated with cytomegalovirus. An earlier analysis of some 590 of the donors showed that most TCR beta V segments appeared in productive rearrangements either about 87% or about 30% of the time, which broadly matched IMGT annotations. Several of the top co-occurrence clusters appeared to be linked to parvovirus B19, influenza, CMV and Epstein-Barr virus, according to a later analysis. Sequencing depth was assumed to be roughly uniform across donors in the presence/absence analyses, though that assumption may not hold. V-gene and J-gene trimming of TCR beta chains was associated with a missense DCLRE1C variant in a later genetic analysis, and the association was replicated in an independent cohort. Specific HLA alleles were associated with 16,951 TCR beta sequences at a false discovery rate of 0.05 in a later analysis. Assigning TCR associations to individual alleles was difficult when HLA alleles, especially DR and DQ, strongly co-occurred. A later genetic analysis reported fewer N-insertions in productive TCRs among donors in an Asian-associated ancestry cluster than the roughly 720-donor mean. In vitro tests confirmed that three of the cytomegalovirus-associated TCR beta chains recognize cytomegalovirus antigens. Immune exposure information for the cohort was limited to CMV serostatus.

The clonotype was recovered from a woman in her 30s in good health and CMV-seropositive. The chain is assembled from TRBV27 and TRBJ2-1; 8 bases in between match TRBD2. Sequencing was carried out using PBMCs. CDR3 loop: CASSLREGWNEQFF. The nucleotides are TGTGCCAGCAGTTTACGGGAGGGCTGGAATGAGCAGTTCTTC.